This T cell receptor (beta chain) was identified during a study of PD-L1 blockade in urothelial cancer. Overall study context: Analyses were performed on blood at 3 weeks after treatment start (the second dose) and at 6 weeks. T cells numbered a median of roughly 150,000 in the blood samples.

The V gene lost 5 bases and the J gene lost 1 base, with 11 bases spanning the gap. Germline-derived CDR1 and CDR2 are MNHEY and SMNVEV (reference sequence). There are 14 residues in the CDR3. This table comes from immunoSEQ multiplex PCR, and its TCRdb copy is limited to in-frame clones, with some not included. Of about 100,000 clones detected, over 80% appear once; the ten largest clones hold around 0.9%. The patients' disease, urothelial carcinoma, was locally advanced or metastatic. The sample consisted of PBMCs, taken around atezolizumab (anti-PD-L1) treatment. The rearrangement joins TRBV27 to TRBJ1-1, with D possibly matching TRBD1 (6 bases). This sequence was found in an elderly woman with urothelial cancer. CDR3 nucleotide sequence: TGTGCCAGCAGTCCAGGACAGACGAACACTGAAGCTTTCTTT. Its protein product is CASSPGQTNTEAFF.